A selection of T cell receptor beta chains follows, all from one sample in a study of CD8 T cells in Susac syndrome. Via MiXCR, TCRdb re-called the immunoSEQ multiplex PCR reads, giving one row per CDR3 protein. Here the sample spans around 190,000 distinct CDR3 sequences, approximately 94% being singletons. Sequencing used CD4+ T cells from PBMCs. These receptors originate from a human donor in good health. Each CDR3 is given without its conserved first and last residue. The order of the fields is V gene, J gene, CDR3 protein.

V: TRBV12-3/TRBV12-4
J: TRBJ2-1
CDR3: ASRPSGGANNEQF

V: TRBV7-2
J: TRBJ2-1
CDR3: ASSLVGGEQF

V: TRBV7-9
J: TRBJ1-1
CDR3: ASAGTAPI

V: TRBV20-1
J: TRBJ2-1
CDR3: SAGQGTVGEQF

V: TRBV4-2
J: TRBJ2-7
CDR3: ASSHARENEQY

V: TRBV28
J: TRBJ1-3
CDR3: ASSPSDRGGNTIY

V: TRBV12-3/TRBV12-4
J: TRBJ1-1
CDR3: ASSPTRVNTEAF

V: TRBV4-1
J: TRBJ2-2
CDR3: ASSQDSPHPTPGLINTGELF

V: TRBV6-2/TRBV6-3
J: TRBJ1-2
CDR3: ASSFRDRAALGYT

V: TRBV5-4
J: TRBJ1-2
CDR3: ASSLARDGYT

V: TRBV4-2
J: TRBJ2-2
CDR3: ASSLNGPGELF

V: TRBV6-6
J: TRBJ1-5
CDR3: ASSGTGNSNQPQH

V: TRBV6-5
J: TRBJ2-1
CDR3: ASRDPGLNNEQF

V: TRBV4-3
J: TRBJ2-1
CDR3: ASSPLPAEQF

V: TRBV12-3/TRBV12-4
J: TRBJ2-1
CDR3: ASGTLAGYEQF

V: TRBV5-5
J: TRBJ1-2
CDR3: ASSLEGVNGYT

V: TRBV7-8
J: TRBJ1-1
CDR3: ASSLLNMNTEAF

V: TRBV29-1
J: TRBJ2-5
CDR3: SVRPSETQY

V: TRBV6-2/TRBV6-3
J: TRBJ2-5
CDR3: ASRITGGKETQY

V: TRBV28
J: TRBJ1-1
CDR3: ASSPGRGTNTEAF

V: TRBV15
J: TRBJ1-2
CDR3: ATKPGQGVNYGYT

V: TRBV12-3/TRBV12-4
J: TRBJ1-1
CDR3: ASSLDSGINTEAF

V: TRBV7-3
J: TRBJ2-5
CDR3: ASSQGGGSAKTQY

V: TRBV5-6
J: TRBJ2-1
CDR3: ASSRLAGSLYNEQF

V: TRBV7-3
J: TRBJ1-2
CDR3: ASSPQGQGGYGYT

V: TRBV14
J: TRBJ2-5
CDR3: ASSQDAHGQETQY

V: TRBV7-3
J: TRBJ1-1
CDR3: ASSRDSLNTEAF

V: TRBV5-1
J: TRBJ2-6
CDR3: ASTLLAGGSGANVLT

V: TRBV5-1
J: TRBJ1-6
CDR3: ASSLSSELNSPLH

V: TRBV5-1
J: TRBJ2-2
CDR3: ASREGQSNTGELF

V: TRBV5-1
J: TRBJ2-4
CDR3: ASSLDIAGNIQY

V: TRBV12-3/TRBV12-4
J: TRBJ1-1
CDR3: ASSLFRSEAF

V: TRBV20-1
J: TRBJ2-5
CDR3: SAQGGEETQY

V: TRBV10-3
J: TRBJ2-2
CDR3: AIQSQGNTGELF

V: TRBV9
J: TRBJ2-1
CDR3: ASSVGVYYNEQF

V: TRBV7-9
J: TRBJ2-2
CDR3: ASSLVGNTGELF

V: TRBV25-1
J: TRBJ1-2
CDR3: ASSTSGGASGGYT

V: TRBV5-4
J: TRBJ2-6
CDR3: ASSLAVFSGANVLT

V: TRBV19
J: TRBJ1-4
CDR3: ASSIQWTQARGEKLF

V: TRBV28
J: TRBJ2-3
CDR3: ASRPMGGATGHNTQY

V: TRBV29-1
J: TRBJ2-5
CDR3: SVAQGQETQY

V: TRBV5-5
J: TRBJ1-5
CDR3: ASSLAGEGYQPQH

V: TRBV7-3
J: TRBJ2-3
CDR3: ASSLKGPGTDTQY

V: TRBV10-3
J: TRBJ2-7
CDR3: AISRLAGAIYEQY

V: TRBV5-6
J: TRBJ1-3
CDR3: ASSLGVSGNTIY

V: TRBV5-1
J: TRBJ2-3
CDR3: ASSWGLADTDTQY

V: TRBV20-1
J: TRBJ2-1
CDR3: SASRGGRSYNEQF

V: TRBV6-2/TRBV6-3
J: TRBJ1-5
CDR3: ASSYGWGNSNQPQH

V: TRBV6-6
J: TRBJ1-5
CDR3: ASRQDQPQH

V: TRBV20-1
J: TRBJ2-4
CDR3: SAGGYSDIQY

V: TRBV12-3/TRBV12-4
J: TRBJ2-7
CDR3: ASSPTTYYEQY

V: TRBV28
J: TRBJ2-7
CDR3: ASTALNEQY

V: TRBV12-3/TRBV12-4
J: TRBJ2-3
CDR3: ASSFLDTQY

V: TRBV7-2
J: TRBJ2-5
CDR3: ASSPLQGPPQETQY

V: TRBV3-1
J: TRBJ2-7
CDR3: ASSQMRTPNSYEQY

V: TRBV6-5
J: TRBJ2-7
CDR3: ASSYSWLAGASSEQY

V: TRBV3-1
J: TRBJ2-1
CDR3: ASSPARGGYNEQF

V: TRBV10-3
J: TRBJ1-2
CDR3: AITLDGNYGYT